These T cell receptor beta chains were read from a single sample in a study of T cell changes during pregnancy in multiple sclerosis. The protocol was immunoSEQ multiplex PCR, while the TCRdb copy is restricted to in-frame clones and leaves out a portion. Of under 45,000 clones in the sample, 85% to 95% were seen once. The source was CD8+ T cells from peripheral blood mononuclear cells, collected in the third trimester of pregnancy. These receptor sequences come from a female donor with multiple sclerosis, enrolled in a pregnancy study. CDR3s include the opening cysteine and the closing phenylalanine or tryptophan. Fields, in order: clone size, J gene, D gene, V gene, CDR3 DNA, CDR3 protein. D genes are given only for firm matches. Clone size is not always given. Where it is, it says once, few, many or a class for expanded clones.

>NA|TRBJ1-1|NA|TRBV4-3
TGCGCCAGCAGCCAAGAGTTCTGGAACACTGAAGCTTTCTTT
CASSQEFWNTEAFF
>NA|TRBJ2-7|TRBD2|TRBV29-1
TGCAGCGTTGAAGCGGGAGGGCTAGCGGGGGGTATCTCCCTCAGCGAGCAGTACTTC
CSVEAGGLAGGISLSEQYF
>NA|TRBJ1-2|NA|TRBV4-3
TGCGCCAGCAGCCAGGGCTCCGGGAATTCGAACTATGGCTACACCTTC
CASSQGSGNSNYGYTF
>NA|TRBJ1-4|TRBD1|TRBV5-6
TGTGCCAGCAGCACTGGGACAGTGGGAAATGAAAAACTGTTTTTT
CASSTGTVGNEKLFF
>NA|TRBJ2-6|NA|TRBV4-1
TGCGCCAGCAGCTTACTCTCTGGGGCCAACGTCCTGACTTTC
CASSLLSGANVLTF
>NA|TRBJ2-7|NA|TRBV11-2
TGTGCCAGCAGCTTAGAAGGTAGCGCCCTTGGCGAGCAGTACTTC
CASSLEGSALGEQYF
>NA|TRBJ1-2|TRBD1|TRBV6-5
TGTGCCAGCAGTTACTCCGAGGGACAGGGCAACTATGGCTACACCTTC
CASSYSEGQGNYGYTF
>NA|TRBJ2-7|TRBD1|TRBV27
TGTGCCAGCAGGACGACAGGGACCGCGTATGAGCAGTACTTC
CASRTTGTAYEQYF
>NA|TRBJ2-1|NA|TRBV9
TGTGCCAGCAGCGTAGGAGGCTACCTTACCCACAATGAGCAGTTCTTC
CASSVGGYLTHNEQFF
>NA|TRBJ1-4|NA|TRBV30
TGTGCCTGGAGCTGGGGGGATGAAAAACTGTTTTTT
CAWSWGDEKLFF
>NA|TRBJ2-2|NA|TRBV15
TGTGCCACCAGCAGAGTTAGTTCCGGGGAGCTGTTTTTT
CATSRVSSGELFF
>NA|TRBJ2-1|TRBD1|TRBV5-5
TGTGCCAGCAGCCCCGACAGGGGGCAAAGCGATGAGCAGTTCTTC
CASSPDRGQSDEQFF
>NA|TRBJ1-1|NA|TRBV19
TGTGCCAGTAGTATAGATCCCAGGGAGAACACTGAAGCTTTCTTT
CASSIDPRENTEAFF
>NA|TRBJ1-2|NA|TRBV7-9
TGTGCCAGCAGTTACCCCGGGATCTACTTC
CASSYPGIYF
>NA|TRBJ2-3|NA|TRBV6-1
TGTGCCAGCAGTGAAAAAGGACTCCGGATAGATACGCAGTATTTT
CASSEKGLRIDTQYF
>NA|TRBJ2-1|TRBD1|TRBV7-8
TGTGCCAGCAGACCTCGGACAGGGGCGATCTACAATGAGCAGTTCTTC
CASRPRTGAIYNEQFF
>NA|TRBJ2-3|TRBD1|TRBV9
TGTGCCAGCAGCGGGACAGGGGGCACAGATACGCAGTATTTT
CASSGTGGTDTQYF
>NA|TRBJ2-7|TRBD1|TRBV19
TGTGCCAGTAGTTCCAGGACAGGGGACTACGAGCAGTACTTC
CASSSRTGDYEQYF
>once|TRBJ1-1|TRBD1|TRBV10-3
TGTGCCATCAGTGATTCCCGCCTCGACAGGGAAGGTAGCACTGAAGCTTTCTTT
CAISDSRLDREGSTEAFF
>NA|TRBJ2-5|TRBD2|TRBV27
TGTGCCAGCAAGGGTAGCGGGGTCCAAGAGACCCAGTACTTC
CASKGSGVQETQYF
>NA|TRBJ2-3|TRBD2|TRBV7-3
TGTGCCAGCAGCCCACTGGGGGCACTAGCGGCCGGCACAGATACGCAGTATTTT
CASSPLGALAAGTDTQYF
>NA|TRBJ2-7|TRBD1|TRBV19
TGTGCCAGTAGTGGGTCGACAGGGGGCTCTTACGAGCAGTACTTC
CASSGSTGGSYEQYF
>NA|TRBJ1-3|TRBD1|TRBV27
TGTGCCAGCAGTTTGACAGGGCTTTACTCTGGAAACACCATATATTTT
CASSLTGLYSGNTIYF
>NA|TRBJ2-7|TRBD1|TRBV7-9
TGTGCCAGCAGCTCCCGGGACAGCCCCTACGAGCAGTACTTC
CASSSRDSPYEQYF
>NA|TRBJ2-3|NA|TRBV6-5
TGTGCCAGCAGTCACCCAGAAGATACGCAGTATTTT
CASSHPEDTQYF
>NA|TRBJ1-1|TRBD1|TRBV7-3
TGTGCCAGCAGCCCAACAGGGGTGAACACTGAAGCTTTCTTT
CASSPTGVNTEAFF
>once|TRBJ1-2|NA|TRBV13
TGTGCCAGCAGCCCAACACCATCGCCGGGAGGTGGAGGCTACACCTTC
CASSPTPSPGGGGYTF
>NA|TRBJ2-3|TRBD2|TRBV10-1
TGCGCCAGTGGCAAGACTAGCGGGAGGGCAGATACGCAGTATTTT
CASGKTSGRADTQYF
>NA|TRBJ2-3|NA|TRBV6-4
TGTGCCAGCAGTGGCGGACAGAGCACAGATACGCAGTATTTT
CASSGGQSTDTQYF
>NA|TRBJ2-7|NA|TRBV7-9
TGTGCCAGCAGTGGTGCGGGGCTCTACGAGCAGTACTTC
CASSGAGLYEQYF
>NA|TRBJ2-7|NA|TRBV27
TGTGCCAGCAGCTACTCGTTGGGCGAGAACCCGTCCTACGAGCAGTACTTC
CASSYSLGENPSYEQYF
>few|TRBJ2-2|NA|TRBV4-1
TGCGCCAGCAGCCAACATAACACCGGGGAGCTGTTTTTT
CASSQHNTGELFF